Listed below are T cell receptor beta chains from one sample, sequenced in a study of blood T cell repertoires in COVID-19. Only in-frame clones appear in the TCRdb table, and some are missing; sequencing was by immunoSEQ multiplex PCR. The profile shows 50,000 to 65,000 clones, 88% of them singletons. Sequencing input: peripheral blood. The source of these receptors is a man aged 45-65 years with active COVID-19. CDR3s include the opening cysteine and the closing phenylalanine or tryptophan. A D gene is named only where the DNA matches it firmly. Not every row has a clone size; where given, it reads once, few, many or a size class.

cdr3_aa cdr3_nt j_call v_call clone_size d_call
CASSLLGQGLTDTQYF TGTGCCAGCAGCCTCTTGGGACAGGGATTAACAGATACGCAGTATTTT TRBJ2-3 TRBV5-6 - TRBD1
CASSPIDRNSYEQYF TGTGCCAGCAGCCCCATCGACAGGAACTCCTACGAGCAGTACTTC TRBJ2-7 TRBV5-4 - -
CATARRGASTYNEQFF TGTGCCACCGCCAGGCGGGGGGCCAGCACCTACAATGAGCAGTTCTTC TRBJ2-1 TRBV19 - TRBD2
CSGQADYGYTF TGCAGTGGACAGGCCGACTATGGCTACACCTTC TRBJ1-2 TRBV20-1 - -
CASSRERALNTEAFF TGCGCCAGCAGCCGGGAGAGGGCCTTGAACACTGAAGCTTTCTTT TRBJ1-1 TRBV5-1 - -
CASSPQAGELFF TGTGCCAGCAGCCCCCAGGCCGGGGAGCTGTTTTTT TRBJ2-2 TRBV9 - -
CATSRDEGQPQHF TGTGCCACCAGCAGAGATGAGGGACAGCCCCAGCATTTT TRBJ1-5 TRBV15 - -
CSVLRDTGELFF TGCAGCGTCCTCAGGGACACCGGGGAGCTGTTTTTT TRBJ2-2 TRBV29-1 - -
CASSQDSAEVSYNEQFF TGCGCCAGCAGCCAAGACTCGGCGGAAGTCTCCTACAATGAGCAGTTCTTC TRBJ2-1 TRBV4-3 - -
CASSLGQNYGYTF TGTGCCAGCAGCTTAGGACAAAACTATGGCTACACCTTC TRBJ1-2 TRBV7-2 few -
CASSPRTASYNEQFF TGTGCCAGCAGCCCCCGGACAGCTTCCTACAATGAGCAGTTCTTC TRBJ2-1 TRBV11-3 - -
CASSGDRLASYQPQHF TGTGCCAGCAGTGGGGACAGATTGGCCAGTTATCAGCCCCAGCATTTT TRBJ1-5 TRBV2 - TRBD1
CASSQGAWDTEAFF TGTGCCAGCTCACAGGGGGCATGGGACACTGAAGCTTTCTTT TRBJ1-1 TRBV18 - TRBD1
CASSIGQGAREQYF TGTGCCAGTAGTATCGGACAGGGGGCGCGGGAGCAGTACTTC TRBJ2-7 TRBV19 - TRBD1
CASSYAPGLAGGNKFF TGTGCCAGCAGTTACGCCCCGGGACTAGCGGGGGGGAACAAGTTCTTC TRBJ2-1 TRBV7-8 - TRBD2
CASRRPGHYNSPLHF TGTGCCAGCAGGAGACCGGGACATTATAATTCACCCCTCCACTTT TRBJ1-6 TRBV11-2 few -
CASSSGGTYEQYF TGTGCCAGCAGTTCAGGGGGCACCTACGAGCAGTACTTC TRBJ2-7 TRBV7-8 - TRBD1
CASGESGQTNQPQHF TGTGCCAGCGGGGAGAGCGGACAGACGAATCAGCCCCAGCATTTT TRBJ1-5 TRBV2 - -
CASSSRPVNTGELFF TGTGCCAGCAGCTCCCGCCCAGTGAACACCGGGGAGCTGTTTTTT TRBJ2-2 TRBV7-9 few -
CASSSGQGANQPQHF TGTGCCAGCAGTTCGGGACAGGGGGCTAATCAGCCCCAGCATTTT TRBJ1-5 TRBV6-2/TRBV6-3 - TRBD1
CASSPLGSYGYTF TGTGCCAGCAGCCCCCTAGGGAGTTATGGCTACACCTTC TRBJ1-2 TRBV3-1/TRBV3-2 - -
CASSQARGQEEQFF TGTGCCAGCAGCCAAGCACGGGGACAGGAGGAGCAGTTCTTC TRBJ2-1 TRBV4-2 - TRBD1
CAISESPRRYYEQYF TGTGCCATCAGTGAGTCGCCCAGGAGGTACTACGAGCAGTACTTC TRBJ2-7 TRBV10-3 few -
CASSLGGTYNEQFF TGTGCCAGCAGTTTAGGGGGGACCTACAATGAGCAGTTCTTC TRBJ2-1 TRBV27 - -
CASSASGEGYEQYF TGCGCCAGCAGCGCATCAGGGGAGGGGTACGAGCAGTACTTC TRBJ2-7 TRBV5-1 - -
CASTAGTGGAGEQYF TGTGCCAGCACCGCGGGGACAGGGGGCGCGGGTGAGCAGTACTTC TRBJ2-7 TRBV3-1/TRBV3-2 - TRBD1
CASSRQIPTNEKLFF TGTGCCAGCAGTCGACAGATTCCAACTAATGAAAAACTGTTTTTT TRBJ1-4 TRBV6-5 - -
CATSREGQQTNYGYTF TGTGCCACCAGCAGAGAGGGACAGCAGACAAACTATGGCTACACCTTC TRBJ1-2 TRBV15 - TRBD1
CASQGSRAYGYTF TGTGCCAGCCAGGGCTCCCGGGCCTATGGCTACACCTTC TRBJ1-2 TRBV6-5 - -
CASSRKALQWNEKLFF TGTGCCAGCAGCCGGAAAGCGTTGCAGTGGAATGAAAAACTGTTTTTT TRBJ1-4 TRBV7-9 - -
CASSTGGLGETQYF TGTGCCAGCAGCACAGGGGGCTTAGGGGAGACCCAGTACTTC TRBJ2-5 TRBV9 - TRBD1
CASSSRRGGVSPLHF TGTGCCAGCAGTAGCCGGCGGGGAGGGGTGTCACCCCTCCACTTT TRBJ1-6 TRBV6-2/TRBV6-3 once -
CASSQRAGDEQYF TGCGCCAGCAGCCAGCGGGCAGGGGACGAGCAGTACTTC TRBJ2-7 TRBV4-1 - -
CASSLGLAGYNEQFF TGTGCCAGCAGCTTAGGGTTAGCGGGATACAATGAGCAGTTCTTC TRBJ2-1 TRBV7-3 - TRBD2
CATSPPTVDYGYTF TGTGCCACCAGTCCCCCTACAGTAGACTATGGCTACACCTTC TRBJ1-2 TRBV15 once -
CAISESGQGSNQPQHF TGTGCCATCAGTGAGTCGGGACAGGGAAGCAATCAGCCCCAGCATTTT TRBJ1-5 TRBV10-3 few TRBD1
CASTGSDYTIYF TGTGCCAGCACGGGGAGTGACTACACCATATATTTT TRBJ1-3 TRBV6-5 - -
CASRGQGLYGYTF TGTGCCAGCAGGGGACAGGGCCTATATGGCTACACCTTC TRBJ1-2 TRBV12-3/TRBV12-4 - TRBD1
CASSPGGGYEQYF TGTGCCAGTAGTCCCGGGGGGGGGTACGAGCAGTACTTC TRBJ2-7 TRBV19 - TRBD2
CASSQDRQGQYF TGTGCCAGCAGTCAGGACAGACAGGGGCAGTACTTC TRBJ2-7 TRBV6-6 - TRBD1
CASSPGGFILHF TGTGCCAGCAGCCCCGGCGGGTTCATCCTCCACTTT TRBJ1-6 TRBV7-2 - -
CASSVGQAVYTF TGTGCCAGCAGCGTGGGACAGGCGGTCTACACCTTC TRBJ1-2 TRBV7-9 - TRBD1
CASSLLGGGSGNTIYF TGTGCCAGCAGCTTATTGGGGGGAGGATCTGGAAACACCATATATTTT TRBJ1-3 TRBV7-9 few -